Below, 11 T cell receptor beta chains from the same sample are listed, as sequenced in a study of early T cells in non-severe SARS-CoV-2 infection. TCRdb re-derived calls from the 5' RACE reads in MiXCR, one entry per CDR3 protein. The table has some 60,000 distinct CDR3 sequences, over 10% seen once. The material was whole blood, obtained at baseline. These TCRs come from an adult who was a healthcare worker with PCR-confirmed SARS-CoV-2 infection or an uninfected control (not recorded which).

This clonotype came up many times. The CDR3 spells CASRATTAISYNEQFF. DNA of the CDR3: TGTGCCAGCAGAGCAACGACAGCCATCTCCTACAATGAGCAGTTCTTC. The chain joins TRBV6-6 to TRBJ2-1; TRBD1 is a possible D gene (5 bases). CDR3 length: 16 amino acids. Germline V lookup: CDR1 MNHNY, CDR2 SVGAGI (reference sequence). Deletions cut 6 bases from V and 0 bases from J, with 15 bases between.

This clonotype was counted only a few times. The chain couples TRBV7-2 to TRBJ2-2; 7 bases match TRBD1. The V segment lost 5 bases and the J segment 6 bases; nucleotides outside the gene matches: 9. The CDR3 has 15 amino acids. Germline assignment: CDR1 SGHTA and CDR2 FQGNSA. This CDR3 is CASSRWQGEAGELFF. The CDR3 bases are TGTGCCAGCAGCCGGTGGCAGGGGGAAGCCGGGGAGCTGTTTTTT. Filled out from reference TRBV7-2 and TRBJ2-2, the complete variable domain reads GAGVSQSPSNKVTEKGKDVELRCDPISGHTALYWYRQSLGQGLEFLIYFQGNSAPDKSGLPSDRFSAERTGGSVSTLTIQRTQQEDSAVYLCASSRWQGEAGELFFGEGSRLTVL.

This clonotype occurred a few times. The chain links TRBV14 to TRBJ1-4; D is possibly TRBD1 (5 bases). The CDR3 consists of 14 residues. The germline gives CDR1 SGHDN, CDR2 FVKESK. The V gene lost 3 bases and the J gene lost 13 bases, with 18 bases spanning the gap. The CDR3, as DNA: TGTGCCAGCAGCCACCCCGGGACCGCCGGTACACTGTTTTTT. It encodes CASSHPGTAGTLFF. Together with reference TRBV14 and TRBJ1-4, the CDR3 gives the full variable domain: EAGVTQFPSHSVIEKGQTVTLRCDPISGHDNLYWYRRVMGKEIKFLLHFVKESKQDESGMPNNRFLAERTGGTYSTLKVQPAELEDSGVYFCASSHPGTAGTLFFGSGTQLSVL.

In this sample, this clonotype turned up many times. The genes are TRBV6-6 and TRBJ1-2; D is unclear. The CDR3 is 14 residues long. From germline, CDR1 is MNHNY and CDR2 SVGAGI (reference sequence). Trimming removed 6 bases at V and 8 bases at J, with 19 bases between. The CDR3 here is CASSSSEGLWGYTF. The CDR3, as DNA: TGTGCCAGCAGCTCCAGCGAGGGCCTTTGGGGCTACACCTTC.

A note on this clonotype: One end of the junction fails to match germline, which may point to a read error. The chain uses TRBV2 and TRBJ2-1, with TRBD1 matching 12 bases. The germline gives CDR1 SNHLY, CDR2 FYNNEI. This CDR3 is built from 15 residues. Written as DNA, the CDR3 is TGTGCCAGCAGTGACCCGGGACAGGGGGCCAATGAGCGGCTCTTC. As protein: CASSDPGQGANERLF.

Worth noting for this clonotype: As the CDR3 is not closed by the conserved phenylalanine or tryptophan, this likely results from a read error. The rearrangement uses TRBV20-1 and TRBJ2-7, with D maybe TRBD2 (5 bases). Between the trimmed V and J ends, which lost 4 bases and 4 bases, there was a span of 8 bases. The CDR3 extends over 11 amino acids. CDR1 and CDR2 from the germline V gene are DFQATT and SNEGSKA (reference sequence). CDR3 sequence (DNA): TGCAGTGCTAAGAGGGTTTACGAGCAGTACTCC. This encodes CSAKRVYEQYS.

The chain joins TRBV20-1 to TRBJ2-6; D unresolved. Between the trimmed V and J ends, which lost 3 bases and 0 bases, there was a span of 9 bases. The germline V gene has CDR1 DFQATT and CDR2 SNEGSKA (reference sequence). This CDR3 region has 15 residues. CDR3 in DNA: TGCAGTGCTAGTGAGGTCCACTCTGGGGCCAACGTCCTGACTTTC. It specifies CSASEVHSGANVLTF.

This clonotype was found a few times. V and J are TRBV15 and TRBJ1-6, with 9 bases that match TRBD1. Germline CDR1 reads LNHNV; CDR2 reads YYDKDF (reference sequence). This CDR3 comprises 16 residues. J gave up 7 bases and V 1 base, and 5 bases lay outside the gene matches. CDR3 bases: TGTGCCACCAGCAGAGTTCTGACAGGGGGAAATTCACCCCTCCACTTT. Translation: CATSRVLTGGNSPLHF.

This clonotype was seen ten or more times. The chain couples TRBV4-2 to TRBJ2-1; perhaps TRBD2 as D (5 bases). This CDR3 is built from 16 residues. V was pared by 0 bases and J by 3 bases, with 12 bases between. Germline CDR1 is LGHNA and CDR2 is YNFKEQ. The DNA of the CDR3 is TGTGCCAGCAGCCAAGAGGGGAGCGGTGTCTACAATGAGCAGTTCTTC. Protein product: CASSQEGSGVYNEQFF.

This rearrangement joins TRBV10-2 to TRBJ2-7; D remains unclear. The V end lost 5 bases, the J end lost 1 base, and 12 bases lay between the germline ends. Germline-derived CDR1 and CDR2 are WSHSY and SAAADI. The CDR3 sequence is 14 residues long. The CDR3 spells CASSIDGRSYEQYF. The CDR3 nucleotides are TGCGCCAGCAGTATAGACGGGCGTTCCTACGAGCAGTACTTC.

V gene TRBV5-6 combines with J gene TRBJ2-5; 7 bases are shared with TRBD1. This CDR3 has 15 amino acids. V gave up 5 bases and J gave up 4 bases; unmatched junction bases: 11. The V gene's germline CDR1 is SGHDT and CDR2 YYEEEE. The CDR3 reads CASSRLIGGTETQYF. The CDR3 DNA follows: TGTGCCAGCAGTCGACTCATAGGGGGCACAGAGACCCAGTACTTC.